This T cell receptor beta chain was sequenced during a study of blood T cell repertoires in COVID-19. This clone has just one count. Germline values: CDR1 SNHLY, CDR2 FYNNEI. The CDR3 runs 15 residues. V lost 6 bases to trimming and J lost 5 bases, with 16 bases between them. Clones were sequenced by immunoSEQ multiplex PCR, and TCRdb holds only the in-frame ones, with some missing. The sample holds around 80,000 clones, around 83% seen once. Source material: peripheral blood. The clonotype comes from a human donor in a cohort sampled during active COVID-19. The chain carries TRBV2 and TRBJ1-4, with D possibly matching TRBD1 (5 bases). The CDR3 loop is CASSPQGLWNEKLFF. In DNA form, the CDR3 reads TGTGCCAGCAGCCCCCAGGGCTTGTGGAATGAAAAACTGTTTTTT.